This T cell receptor beta chain was captured in a study of cytomegalovirus exposure and HLA in healthy donors (dated by TCRdb to the late 2010s). Describing the broader study: An earlier analysis of 550 to 700 of the donors reported more than 250 Gb of sequence data and some 120 million unique TCR beta sequences from 150 million to 200 million T cells. An early release that covered 640 HLA-typed donors contained about 300 gigabases of sequencing data and roughly 84 million unique TCR sequences. The genetic ancestry cluster associated with self-reported Caucasian donors included approximately 85% of the roughly 400 genotyped donors. The study aimed to test whether signatures of past pathogen exposure could be identified by cataloging public T cell receptors. Using immunosequencing, the study profiled T cell repertoires from about 650 subjects and related those repertoires to cytomegalovirus serostatus. A separate validation cohort of about 110 different subjects was used in addition to the approximately 670-subject first cohort. The study combined high-throughput TCR immunosequencing, statistical association of individual TCRs with disease status, and machine learning to predict cytomegalovirus infection status. In a later analysis, previously published TCR beta repertoires from 600 to 850 donors were re-analyzed and high-resolution HLA genotyping was added so that TCR occurrence patterns could be studied. Rather than drawing on any new phenotypic data, the later analysis identified candidate immune exposures from TCR beta sequences and the way those sequences occurred across donors. An earlier analysis of around 580 of the donors used high-throughput TCR beta sequencing to judge whether each TCR beta V gene segment behaved as functional or pseudogenic. Donor age, sex, ethnicity and CMV serostatus were compiled alongside the repertoire data. A later genetic analysis used genome-wide SNP genotypes for about 60% of the roughly 700 donors, treating that subset as a discovery cohort. Every repertoire in the discovery cohort had been generated on one and the same sequencing platform. HLA typing included class I and class II loci at four-digit resolution. The number of typed donors differed by locus: about 620-640 for A, B, C, DRB1 and DQB1; approximately 530 for DQA1; 600 to 610 for DPA1; and roughly 490 for DPB1. Four to six DR-DQ haplotypes were handled as single units for association and clustering, since linkage in the cohort was strong. Across roughly 420 genotyped donors of the cohort, an average of about 250,000 unique TCR beta nucleotide sequences per donor were sequenced, and 15% to 20% of those sequences were non-productive. Beyond this particular receptor, the publication reports: Because counts were too low, roughly 18 rarely observed V segments, including chromosome 9 orphons, were left out of the earlier analysis of some 600 of the donors. A cluster of highly shared sequence variants was judged likely to represent a technical artifact of the sequencing pipeline. In vitro tests confirmed that a few of the cytomegalovirus-associated TCR beta chains recognize cytomegalovirus antigens. The cohort was sequenced for TCR beta chains only, and without alpha or paired-chain data the features that could be detected were limited. A total of roughly 160 TCR beta chains were listed by the study as associated with cytomegalovirus. While some public TCRs were present in many individuals, most TCR sequences turned up only very rarely across donors. Because the 87-base-pair reads could not distinguish some IMGT-functional V segments, including TRBV6-2 and TRBV6-3, those segments were excluded. The authors suggested that the approach could potentially be extended to other disease states and immunological phenotypes. Several of the top co-occurrence clusters appeared to be linked to parvovirus B19, influenza, CMV and Epstein-Barr virus, according to a later analysis. The presence/absence analyses assumed that sequencing depth was roughly uniform across donors, and that assumption may not be true. In a later genetic analysis, fewer N-insertions in productive TCRs were reported among donors in an Asian-associated ancestry cluster than the roughly 700-donor mean. In an earlier analysis of around 600 of the donors, most TCR beta V segments were observed in productive rearrangements about 87% or about 30% of the time, broadly matching IMGT annotations. An association between a missense DCLRE1C variant and V-gene and J-gene trimming of TCR beta chains was found in a later genetic analysis and replicated in an independent cohort. Compared with equally common non-associated chains, HLA-associated TCR beta chains in a later analysis were more clonally expanded and had lower generation probabilities. A later analysis found that most CMV-associated TCR beta chains appeared HLA-restricted, with HLA associations seemingly driven largely by CMV exposure. A later analysis found that TCR association rates varied across HLA loci, with DRB1 alleles showing the most associated TCRs and HLA-C alleles the fewest. A further reported finding was that TCR beta sequences accurately predicted the HLA-A and HLA-B alleles for most subjects in the first cohort. The classifier was reported to diagnose cytomegalovirus status with high specificity and sensitivity in both the original and validation cohorts. Because HLA typing was unavailable for some donors at each locus, only the typed subset was used in association tests. When HLA alleles, especially DR and DQ, strongly co-occurred, attributing TCR associations to individual alleles was difficult. At a false discovery rate of 0.05, a later analysis linked about 16,000 TCR beta sequences to specific HLA alleles. Linkage disequilibrium might explain the correlated functional status among segregating V segments, but an unknown experimental factor could not be ruled out. Immune exposure information for the cohort was limited to CMV serostatus.

To prepare the library, the immunoSEQ multiplex PCR assay was applied. A mixture of 60 forward primers for TCR Vbeta segments and 13 reverse primers for TCR Jbeta segments was used in the multiplex PCR. Amplification of the CDR3 region of rearranged TCR beta genes was performed with a multiplex PCR assay on genomic DNA. The Illumina HiSeq System was used to sequence the amplified TCR beta libraries as 87-base-pair reads. Under the source paper's analysis protocol: In a later analysis, approximately 74 million unique TCR beta chains were counted across the 500 to 850 repertoires, and about 10 million of these chains were shared by at least two donors. To remove PCR and sequencing errors, raw reads were error-corrected and collapsed into unique sequences using a nearest-neighbor algorithm that merged closely related sequences. CDR3 sequences were aligned to IMGT reference sequences to assign V, D and J gene segments. For a sequence to be retained, at least a six-nucleotide match to both a V gene segment and a J gene segment was required. A rearrangement was called productive if the CDR3 had no stop codons and remained in frame with V and J, and every other rearrangement was called non-productive. CDR3 was defined by IMGT convention, running from the second conserved V-encoded cysteine to the conserved J-encoded phenylalanine. Sequences without an unambiguous match to a single V gene segment were excluded from the earlier analysis of 450 to 750 of the donors. An earlier analysis of 587 of the donors classified V segments as functional when productive rearrangements were above 56.7% and as segregating when the standard deviation between donors was above 5%. A statistical classification framework was built to diagnose cytomegalovirus status from the catalog of TCR beta chain sequences. In a later analysis, V and J genes were assigned by comparing TCR nucleotide sequences against IMGT/GENE-DB human TR gene sequences. In a later analysis, CDR3 sequences and most-parsimonious VDJ recombination scenarios were assigned using the TCRdist pipeline. In a later analysis, each TCR beta chain was defined by its CDR3 amino acid sequence together with its V-gene family, and reads without a unique V-gene family were excluded. To address suspected cross-contamination and a sequencing artifact, a later analysis removed around 590 highly shared, low-generation-probability nucleotide sequences. A later analysis calculated a clonal expansion index for each public chain from normalized within-repertoire ranks of inferred template counts. In a later analysis, generation probabilities were computed with a VDJ recombination model fitted to out-of-frame rearrangements, and the resulting probabilities were checked against IGoR. Hypergeometric tests were used in a later analysis to score TCR-TCR, TCR-HLA and TCR-CMV co-occurrence, with a repertoire-size bias correction applied to the TCR pairs. To estimate false discovery rates, a later analysis permuted the HLA or CMV assignments 20 times. In a later analysis, co-occurring TCRs were grouped with DBSCAN, and TCRdist sequence similarity was added when clustering was performed within HLA-allele-positive subsets. Repertoires with fewer than 30,000 or more than 120,000 public chains were left out of co-occurrence clustering, as were four to six repertoires with anomalous nucleotide sharing. Here the immuneACCESS table is served through TCRdb, limited to in-frame sequences with V and J called. Missing clones are a known gap in these copies; in checked studies unresolved V genes cover under half, and the rest lacks a known reason. V and J calls and clone size follow that table, whereas D and trimming were derived from the DNA. This sample gives about 210,000 clones in total; around 76% of them show up just once. Around 6% of the sample is taken by the ten largest.

The cohort comprised fewer than 700 healthy bone marrow donors. At the time of sampling, every cohort member was nominally healthy, though immune exposures that went unrecorded were likely present. The donor tested CMV seropositive and was one of the 289 seropositive cohort members. A peripheral blood sample was collected from each donor, and TCR beta sequencing was performed on peripheral blood mononuclear cells. The Qiagen DNeasy Blood Extraction Kit was used to extract genomic DNA from the blood cell samples. Trimmed from V: 5 bases; trimmed from J: 1 base; junction bases lacking a gene match: 5. The germline V gene yields SGHRS for CDR1 and YFSETQ for CDR2. The CDR3 holds 15 amino acids from the cysteine to the phenylalanine. Here the CDR3 DNA is all that survives: 45 bases in frame from base 1. As regards this clone: Its specific antigen is unknown. No clone much larger than this one lies a single base away; base qualities are absent.

The receptor was isolated from a man aged 35-49 years in good health and CMV-seropositive. The chain is made from TRBV5-1 and TRBJ2-5, and TRBD2 aligns with 10 junction nucleotides. Sequencing used PBMCs. The CDR3 has the sequence CASSLTSGPQETQYF. The DNA reads TGCGCCAGCAGTTTGACTAGCGGGCCCCAAGAGACCCAGTACTTC.